Below, 30 T cell receptor beta chains from the same sample are listed, as sequenced in a study of shared clonotypes between healthy human individuals. Data came from immunoSEQ multiplex PCR; TCRdb stores just in-frame clones and leaves some out. There are hundreds of thousands of clones in the sample; about 78% occur only once, and 1.8% lies in the top ten. Sequencing was done on a sample of memory CD4+ T cells sorted from blood. Subset defined: CD45RA-negative fraction. These receptors came from a woman aged 25 to 39 in good health.

The chain uses TRBV29-1 and TRBJ1-2; 10 positions agree with TRBD1. V lost 3 bases and J lost 4; bases outside the gene matches: 5. The CDR3 is 14 amino acids. Germline V lookup: CDR1 SQVTM, CDR2 ANQGSEA. As DNA, the CDR3 is TGCAGCGTTGATGACAGGGGGCTGGGCTATGGCTACACCTTC. This encodes CSVDDRGLGYGYTF.

The chain has TRBV5-4 and TRBJ2-3, with 13 bases matching TRBD2. This CDR3 has 18 amino acids. Germline CDR1 and CDR2: SGHNT and YYREEE (reference sequence). The J segment lost 6 bases and the V segment lost 4 bases, leaving 14 bases of the junction unmatched. CDR3 coding DNA: TGTGCCAGCAGCCGAGGACTAGCGGGAGATGCAGCGGGGGATACGCAGTATTTT. This codes for CASSRGLAGDAAGDTQYF. The entire variable domain, with the rest obtained from reference TRBV5-4 and TRBJ2-3, is as follows: ETGVTQSPTHLIKTRGQQVTLRCSSQSGHNTVSWYQQALGQGPQFIFQYYREEENGRGNFPPRFSGLQFPNYSSELNVNALELDDSALYLCASSRGLAGDAAGDTQYFGPGTRLTVL.

This chain joins TRBV28 and TRBJ1-2; TRBD1 matches 10 bases. CDR1 MDHEN and CDR2 SYDVKM come from the germline V gene. The CDR3 covers 14 residues. J was trimmed by 8 bases and V by 4 bases; bases with no gene match: 7. CDR3 DNA sequence: TGTGCCAGCAGTTCGACAGGGGGCTATGAGGGCTACACCTTC. Its protein product is CASSSTGGYEGYTF.

The chain joins TRBV19 to TRBJ2-5, with 10 nucleotides matching TRBD2. Germline-derived CDR1 and CDR2 are LNHDA and SQIVND (reference sequence). V shed 6 bases and J 3 bases; nucleotides not matched to a gene: 7. The CDR3 has 15 amino acids. The CDR3 region has the DNA TGTGCCAGTAGCGGCACCGGACTAGCGGAAGAGACCCAGTACTTC. Protein sequence: CASSGTGLAEETQYF.

J is TRBJ2-7 and V is TRBV28, with D possibly matching TRBD2 (6 bases). The V end lost 1 base, the J end lost 3 bases, and 13 bases lay between the germline ends. Per germline, CDR1 MDHEN and CDR2 SYDVKM. This CDR3 has 15 amino acids. The CDR3 nucleotides are TGTGCCAGCAGTTTATCGGGGGAAGGTAGCTACGAGCAGTACTTC. Protein sequence: CASSLSGEGSYEQYF.

The V and J genes are TRBV21-1 and TRBJ2-2; the table assigns TRBD1, which was not confirmed against the DNA. TRBV21-1 represents a pseudogene. The CDR3 is made up of 17 amino acids. CDR3 loop: CASSKARDRVNTGELFF. DNA for the CDR3: TGTGCCAGCAGCAAAGCGCGAGACAGGGTCAACACCGGGGAGCTGTTTTTT.

V and J are TRBV4-1 and TRBJ2-2; D remains ambiguous. Germline CDR1 and CDR2: MGHRA and YSYEKL. V was pared by 2 bases and J by 5 bases, with 9 bases between. The CDR3 is 14 amino acids. The CDR3 sequence: CASSQNSLTGELFF. The CDR3 nucleotides are TGCGCCAGCAGCCAAAACTCCTTAACCGGGGAGCTGTTTTTT.

The V and J genes are TRBV7-7 and TRBJ2-2; tentatively, D is TRBD2 (5 bases). The CDR3 contains 14 residues. The V and J ends lost 4 bases and 7 bases respectively, with 13 bases between them. Germline CDR1 is SSHAT and CDR2 is FNYEAQ (reference sequence). The DNA for the CDR3 is TGTGCCAGCAGCTCCCCGGGGAGTGACGGGGAGCTGTTTTTT. It specifies CASSSPGSDGELFF.

The chain recombines TRBV28 with TRBJ1-2, with 8 bases matching TRBD1. The CDR3 spans 15 residues. The V segment lost 1 base and the J segment 4 bases; nucleotides outside the gene matches: 5. Germline CDR1 is MDHEN and CDR2 is SYDVKM. The CDR3 reads CASSLLGTGFYGYTF. The CDR3 DNA reads TGTGCCAGCAGTTTATTAGGGACAGGCTTCTATGGCTACACCTTC.

The V gene is TRBV28, the J gene TRBJ2-3; D may correspond to TRBD1 or TRBD2 (5 bases each). Germline-derived CDR1 and CDR2 are MDHEN and SYDVKM. V lost 5 bases and J 9 bases, leaving 24 bases between the germline ends. This CDR3 spans 16 amino acids. The chain's CDR3 is CASSTPLRDPLKTQYF. In DNA, the CDR3 is TGTGCCAGCAGTACCCCACTCCGGGACCCACTTAAAACGCAGTATTTT.

This clone was found a few times. The chain combines TRBV28 with TRBJ2-3, with D perhaps matching TRBD1 or TRBD2 (5 bases each). With 3 bases removed from V and 4 bases from J, the gap between germline ends came to 14 bases. CDR1 and CDR2 (germline): MDHEN, SYDVKM. The CDR3 totals 15 residues. The DNA for the CDR3 is TGTGCCAGCAGTTTTAATAGGGACCCCTCAGATACGCAGTATTTT. It codes for CASSFNRDPSDTQYF.

With respect to this clone: This sample also contains other DNA sequences that code for the same CDR3. The CDR3 region has the DNA TGTGCCAGCTCACCGAGCAGGATGAACACTGAAGCTTTCTTT. Protein: CASSPSRMNTEAFF. This rearrangement joins TRBV18 to TRBJ1-1; D not resolved. The CDR3 has 14 amino acids. Per the germline V gene, CDR1 is KGHSH and CDR2 is LQKENI. Deletions cut 3 bases from V and 0 bases from J, with 8 bases between. The full variable domain, with the rest looked up from reference TRBV18 and TRBJ1-1, is NAGVMQNPRHLVRRRGQEARLRCSPMKGHSHVYWYRQLPEEGLKFMVYLQKENIIDESGMPKERFSAEFPKEGPSILRIQQVVRGDSAAYFCASSPSRMNTEAFFGQGTRLTVV.

The rearrangement links TRBV19 to TRBJ1-5, with a tentative D call TRBD1 (6 bases). The germline V and J ends were trimmed by 6 bases and 0 bases, with 15 bases remaining between them. The germline CDR1 and CDR2 sequences are LNHDA and SQIVND (reference sequence). The CDR3 spans 16 residues. CDR3 residues: CASSIAGTISNQPQHF. The DNA of the CDR3 is TGTGCCAGTAGCATCGCCGGGACAATTAGCAATCAGCCCCAGCATTTT.

This clone has just one count. The chain is built from TRBV11-2 and TRBJ1-6; D is perhaps TRBD1 (5 bases). This CDR3 region has 14 residues. Germline V gene sequence: CDR1 SGHAT, CDR2 FQNNGV. V lost 1 base, J lost 10 bases, and 11 bases lay in between. The CDR3 spells CASSLGGLHSPLHF. The DNA of the CDR3 is TGTGCCAGCAGCTTAGGGGGACTACACTCACCCCTCCACTTT.

The chain has TRBV28 and TRBJ2-3; a weak D match, TRBD1 (5 bases). Trimming took off 6 bases at V and 1 base at J, with 8 bases between the two ends. Germline loops: CDR1 MDHEN, CDR2 SYDVKM. The CDR3 spans 13 residues. CDR3 sequence (DNA): TGTGCCAGCAGACAACAGGGCACAGATACGCAGTATTTT. This sequence encodes CASRQQGTDTQYF.

This clone was seen more than once but under ten times. V is TRBV27 and J is TRBJ2-6; a weak D match, TRBD2 (5 bases). The CDR3 has 16 residues. CDR1 and CDR2 from the germline V gene are MNHEY and SMNVEV (reference sequence). V lost 5 bases and J 0 bases, leaving 11 bases between the germline ends. The DNA for the CDR3 is TGTGCCAGCAGTCCCCGAGGGCCCTCTGGGGCCAACGTCCTGACTTTC. As protein: CASSPRGPSGANVLTF.

The chain's CDR3 is CASSLAGMEQYF. CDR3 nucleotide sequence: TGTGCCAGCAGCTTAGCCGGGATGGAGCAGTACTTC. The chain recombines TRBV11-3 with TRBJ2-7, with D perhaps TRBD2 (5 bases). Germline V CDR1 and CDR2: SGHNT, YENEEA. The CDR3 covers 12 residues. Trimming shortened V by 1 base and J by 7 bases, and 8 bases separated the two germline ends.

For this clone: One base away lies a much larger clone, so this may be a sequencing read error. The V call is TRBV5-1, the J call TRBJ2-5; 9 bases align to TRBD1. Germline CDR1 reads SGHRS; CDR2 reads YFSETQ. The CDR3 extends over 13 amino acids. CDR3 loop: CANSFGQGETQYF. The CDR3 region has the DNA TGCGCCAACAGCTTCGGACAGGGGGAGACCCAGTACTTC. Using reference TRBV5-1 and TRBJ2-5 for the parts outside the CDR3, the full variable domain is KAGVTQTPRYLIKTRGQQVTLSCSPISGHRSVSWYQQTPGQGLQFLFEYFSETQRNKGNFPGRFSGRQFSNSRSEMNVSTLELGDSALYLCANSFGQGETQYFGPGTRLLVL.

Comment on this clone: This CDR3 is also generated by other DNA sequences in the sample. The chain combines TRBV5-1 with TRBJ2-2; unclear D gene. CDR3 length: 15 amino acids. The ends were cut back, 0 bases at V and 0 bases at J, with 6 bases in the middle. The germline gives CDR1 SGHRS, CDR2 YFSETQ. CDR3: CASSLAGTNTGELFF. The CDR3 bases are TGCGCCAGCAGCTTGGCGGGTACGAACACCGGGGAGCTGTTTTTT.

The V gene is TRBV9, the J gene TRBJ1-2; D unclear. V lost 3 bases and J lost 4, with 7 bases in between. The CDR3 contains 12 residues. Germline V CDR1 and CDR2: SGDLS, YYNGEE. The CDR3 reads CASSAGFYGYTF. CDR3 nucleotides: TGTGCCAGCAGCGCAGGATTCTATGGCTACACCTTC.

The chain combines TRBV11-2 with TRBJ2-5, with a weak D call TRBD1 (5 bases). The V end lost 3 bases, the J end lost 3 bases, and 8 bases lay between the germline ends. The CDR3 length is 13 residues. The germline V gene encodes CDR1 SGHAT and CDR2 FQNNGV. CDR3: CASSFGREETQYF. DNA of the CDR3: TGTGCCAGCAGCTTCGGCAGGGAAGAGACCCAGTACTTC.

This clone was observed many times. This chain links TRBV18 with TRBJ1-3; TRBD1 agrees at 8 bases. The CDR3 spans 15 residues. From germline, CDR1 is KGHSH and CDR2 LQKENI. V lost 5 bases to trimming and J lost 1 base; unmatched junction nucleotides: 4. Written as DNA, the CDR3 is TGTGCCAGCTCAGGACAGGGACTGTCTGGAAACACCATATATTTT. Amino acids: CASSGQGLSGNTIYF.

J is TRBJ2-7 and V is TRBV7-6; D possibly uses TRBD1 or TRBD2 (5 bases each). CDR1 is SGHVS, CDR2 FNYEAQ, per germline. The CDR3 extends over 15 amino acids. V lost 1 base and J lost 5, with 15 bases in between. Here the CDR3 reads CASSLEAGANDEQYF. Written as DNA, the CDR3 is TGTGCCAGCAGCTTAGAGGCCGGGGCTAACGACGAGCAGTACTTC.

There are a few counts of this clone. The chain recombines TRBV13 with TRBJ2-7; no definite D call. V was shortened by 5 bases and J by 2 bases, with 10 bases between the two germline ends. Germline assignment: CDR1 PRHDT and CDR2 FYEKMQ (reference sequence). The CDR3 runs 13 residues. The CDR3 DNA is TGTGCCAGCAGCACAACCGTCACCTACGAGCAGTACTTC. Its protein is CASSTTVTYEQYF.

This clone occurred a few times. This chain links TRBV5-6 with TRBJ2-2; 9 bases fit TRBD2. The length of the CDR3 is 16 residues. From germline, CDR1 is SGHDT and CDR2 YYEEEE. The V and J ends lost 1 base and 4 bases, in that order; junction bases with no gene match: 5. The CDR3 loop reads CASSLISGSTTGELFF. The CDR3 DNA sequence: TGTGCCAGCAGCTTGATTAGCGGGAGTACCACCGGGGAGCTGTTTTTT.

V gene TRBV7-9 combines with J gene TRBJ1-1; D remains unclear. This CDR3 spans 13 amino acids. From germline, CDR1 is SEHNR and CDR2 FQNEAQ (reference sequence). Trimming removed 5 bases from V and 5 bases from J, with 12 bases in between. CDR3 loop: CASSLKMGTEAFF. The CDR3 DNA reads as TGTGCCAGCAGCCTAAAGATGGGAACTGAAGCTTTCTTT.

The chain employs TRBV19 and TRBJ2-7; D gene uncertain. Trimming took off 4 bases at V and 4 bases at J, with 11 bases between the two ends. The CDR3 consists of 13 residues. Germline CDR1 is LNHDA and CDR2 is SQIVND (reference sequence). The CDR3 loop is CASSNGFGYEQYF. The DNA of the CDR3 is TGTGCCAGTAGTAATGGGTTCGGGTACGAGCAGTACTTC.

The chain is built from TRBV28 and TRBJ1-4; tentatively, D is TRBD1 (6 bases). The CDR3 has 15 residues. Germline CDR1 and CDR2: MDHEN and SYDVKM. V lost 6 bases to trimming and J lost 0 bases, with 11 bases between them. The CDR3 loop reads CASSRQAATNEKLFF. The DNA of the CDR3 is TGTGCCAGCAGCCGACAGGCCGCAACTAATGAAAAACTGTTTTTT.

The table lists this clone with a few counts. The V gene is TRBV6-4, the J gene TRBJ2-1, with 10 positions matching TRBD2. CDR3 length: 16 amino acids. V trimming: 0 bases; J trimming: 4 bases; junction bases outside the gene matches: 3. Germline V gene sequence: CDR1 MRHNA, CDR2 SNTAGT. The CDR3 region is CASSDSGTSVYNEQFF. The CDR3 bases are TGTGCCAGCAGTGACTCAGGGACTAGCGTATACAATGAGCAGTTCTTC.

The rearrangement links TRBV2 to TRBJ2-2; TRBD2 aligns across 7 bases. V was clipped by 4 bases and J by 0 bases; unmatched bases: 5. CDR1 is SNHLY and CDR2 is FYNNEI in the germline V gene. The CDR3 is 16 residues long. The DNA for the CDR3 is TGTGCCAGCAGTGTAAGCGGGGCTGCGAACACCGGGGAGCTGTTTTTT. Its translation is CASSVSGAANTGELFF.